The entry below describes one TCR beta chain. Antigen specificity is unknown. The data derive from a study of cytomegalovirus exposure and HLA in healthy donors. Study-wide results and limits: A later analysis found TCR association rates differed by HLA locus, highest for DRB1 and lowest for HLA-C.

The PCR made use of 60 Vbeta and 13 Jbeta primers. Clones were read by immunoSEQ multiplex PCR, and TCRdb kept only the in-frame ones, dropping some. Of about 160,000 clones in the sample, approximately 88% were seen once. Germline assignment: CDR1 SGHVS and CDR2 FNYEAQ. V shed 5 bases and J shed 3 bases, with 14 bases lying between them. This CDR3 has 15 residues. Sequenced input: PBMCs. The rearrangement uses TRBV7-6 and TRBJ2-1; D is unclear. The clonotype originates from a boy aged 2-9 years in good health and CMV-seronegative. CDR3 loop: CASSPNSDDYNEQFF. Here the CDR3 DNA reads TGTGCCAGCAGCCCAAACTCCGATGACTACAATGAGCAGTTCTTC.